Many counts were recorded for the clone carrying this T cell receptor (beta chain). The data were taken from a study of early T cells in non-severe SARS-CoV-2 infection. Germline V gives CDR1 SGHRS, CDR2 YFSETQ. Unmatched junction bases numbered 5, after V lost 1 base and J lost 3 bases. The CDR3 spans 16 residues. Tagging with unique molecular identifiers was applied to individual cDNA molecules. TCRdb itself ran the 5' RACE reads through MiXCR, one entry per CDR3 protein. The sample lists 60,000 or so distinct CDR3 sequences, roughly 13% occurring once. The sequencing sample was made of whole blood. The V and J genes are TRBV5-1 and TRBJ2-1, with 9 bases matching TRBD2. The sequence was collected from an adult who was a healthcare worker with PCR-confirmed SARS-CoV-2 infection or an uninfected control (not recorded which). In DNA form, the CDR3 reads TGCGCCAGCAGCTTGAGGGCTAGCGGGGTCTACAATGAGCAGTTCTTC. It codes for CASSLRASGVYNEQFF. Based on the CDR3 plus reference TRBV5-1 and TRBJ2-1, the full variable domain is KAGVTQTPRYLIKTRGQQVTLSCSPISGHRSVSWYQQTPGQGLQFLFEYFSETQRNKGNFPGRFSGRQFSNSRSEMNVSTLELGDSALYLCASSLRASGVYNEQFFGPGTRLTVL.